The T cell receptor (beta chain) under discussion was sequenced for a study of post-analysis software for immune sequencing data. Presence of unique molecular identifiers characterized the TCR beta cDNA libraries. T cells numbering about 0.95 to 10 million gave rise to about 490,000 cDNA molecules. MiXCR, run by TCRdb on the PCR reads, gives a single entry per CDR3 protein. The data show more than 500,000 distinct CDR3 sequences, approximately 34% seen once. General study results and limits: F measure clustering grouped samples strongly by preparation batch. Comparison with controls showed significantly lower normalized Chao1 diversity in multiple sclerosis patients. Roughly five TRBV segments, including TRBV5-6, TRBV5-1 and TRBV20-1, were more frequent in patients than controls.

This clonotype was counted only a few times. The target antigen is unknown. The V and J ends lost 1 base and 3 bases, in that order; junction bases with no gene match: 4. The CDR3 sequence is 15 residues long. CDR1 is SGHTA, CDR2 FQGNSA, per germline. Sequencing was carried out using blood. The V gene is TRBV7-2, the J gene TRBJ2-3, with 7 bases fitting TRBD2. This receptor was identified in a girl aged 2 to 17 with multiple sclerosis. This chain's CDR3 is CASSLVASGTDTQYF. The CDR3 DNA is TGTGCCAGCAGCTTAGTGGCTAGCGGAACAGATACGCAGTATTTT.